This T cell receptor (beta chain) was profiled in a study of T cells in tumors after PD-1 blockade. Study-level background: Daily vismodegib 150 mg continued in a subset of anti-PD-1-treated patients.

Concerning this clone itself: What it recognizes is unknown.

Germline V gene sequence: CDR1 GTSNPN, CDR2 SVGIG (reference sequence). The trim removed 6 bases at V and 7 bases at J, leaving 14 bases unmatched. This CDR3 region has 15 residues. Study-level findings and limits: About 45% of tumor TCR clonotypes were also found in blood.

The assay was immunoSEQ multiplex PCR, and TCRdb's table has in-frame clones only and misses some. The data contain 13,000 to 15,000 clones, 65% to 85% of them singletons. Template: tumor biopsy or peripheral blood genomic DNA, 616-6,004 ng per sample. This TCR derives from a human donor with basal cell carcinoma. Here the sequenced sample was PBMCs, taken after anti-PD-1 treatment. V gene TRBV30 combines with J gene TRBJ1-5; the match to TRBD1 covers 8 bases. This chain's CDR3 is CACHTSGTGGQPQHF. The DNA for the CDR3 is TGTGCCTGCCACACCTCCGGGACAGGAGGCCAGCCCCAGCATTTT.